This T cell receptor (beta chain) was documented in a study of B cell selection in AIRE deficiency. Conventional CD4 T cells were sorted as CD4+CD127+ cells. Profiling relied on immunoSEQ multiplex PCR, and the TCRdb table lists in-frame clones only, not all of them. Of roughly 23,000 clones listed, around 97% are singletons. Sequenced input: conventional CD4+ T cells sorted from PBMCs. The TCR sequence derives from a human donor with AIRE deficiency.

DNA of the CDR3: TGTGCCAGCAGCTTCTTTTTACGGGGTGACACCGGGGAGCTGTTTTTT. Translated: CASSFFLRGDTGELFF. J is TRBJ2-2 and V is TRBV11-1, with a tentative D call TRBD2 (5 bases). Trimming shortened V by 3 bases and J by 3 bases, and 14 bases separated the two germline ends. From germline, CDR1 is SGHAT and CDR2 FQDESV (reference sequence). The CDR3 contains 16 residues.